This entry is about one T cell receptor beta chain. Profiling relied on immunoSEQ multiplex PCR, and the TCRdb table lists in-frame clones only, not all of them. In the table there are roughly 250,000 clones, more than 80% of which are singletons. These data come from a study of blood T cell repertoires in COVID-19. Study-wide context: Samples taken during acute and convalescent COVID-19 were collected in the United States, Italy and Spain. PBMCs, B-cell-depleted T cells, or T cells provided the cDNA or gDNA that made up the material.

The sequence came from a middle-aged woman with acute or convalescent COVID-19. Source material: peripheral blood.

The CDR3 loop is CASRTPRGIGNTEAFF. The CDR3 coding sequence is TGTGCCAGCAGGACCCCAAGGGGGATAGGAAACACTGAAGCTTTCTTT. The J gene is TRBJ1-1, the V gene TRBV2; tentative D call: TRBD1 (6 bases). The CDR3 runs to 16 residues. CDR1 and CDR2 (germline): SNHLY, FYNNEI. The V end was cut by 6 bases, the J end by 2 bases, with 19 bases between. Drawing the rest from reference TRBV2 and TRBJ1-1, the complete variable domain is EPEVTQTPSHQVTQMGQEVILRCVPISNHLYFYWYRQILGQKVEFLVSFYNNEISEKSEIFDDQFSVERPDGSNFTLKIRSTKLEDSAMYFCASRTPRGIGNTEAFFGQGTRLTVV.